This T cell receptor beta chain was captured in a study of cytomegalovirus exposure and HLA in healthy donors. J was trimmed by 6 bases and V by 1 base; bases with no gene match: 7. The CDR3 length is 16 residues. Germline CDR1 is LGHNA and CDR2 is YNFKEQ. It was with 60 Vbeta and 13 Jbeta primers that the PCR ran. Sequenced by immunoSEQ multiplex PCR; TCRdb stores in-frame clones only, minus some. Of fewer than 200,000 clones listed, 70% to 90% were seen once; the top ten hold roughly 0.69%. Sequenced sample: PBMCs. The sequence derives from a young woman in good health and CMV-seronegative. V usage is TRBV4-2 and J usage is TRBJ2-1, with 9 nucleotides matching TRBD2. For the CDR3, the DNA is TGTGCCAGCAGCCAAGTCGGTGGAGCGGGAGGCAATGAGCAGTTCTTC. Amino acids: CASSQVGGAGGNEQFF.